This TCR beta chain came from a study of cytomegalovirus exposure and HLA in healthy donors. Background on the study: The approximately 120 validation repertoires, a later analysis reported, used the same platform as the approximately 650 first-cohort repertoires.

Regarding the study as a whole: Most TCR sequences proved rare, with some public TCRs found in many donors. Reports credit the classifier with highly specific, highly sensitive diagnosis of cytomegalovirus status.

Assay used: immunoSEQ multiplex PCR; TCRdb lists only in-frame clones, some missing. Of 150,000 to 250,000 clones listed, 84% were seen once; the top ten hold roughly an eighth. The CDR3 loop spans 14 amino acids. Germline CDR1 SGHNT, CDR2 YYREEE (reference sequence). J lost 2 bases, V lost 1 base, and 0 bases had no gene match. In the case of this clone: The antigen is undetermined.

Sequencing used PBMCs. The chain has TRBV5-4 and TRBJ1-3; 7 bases match TRBD1. The clonotype comes from a woman aged 30 to 39 in good health and CMV-seropositive. The CDR3 DNA reads TGTGCCAGCAGCTTGACAGGGGCTGGAAACACCATATATTTT. It codes for CASSLTGAGNTIYF. The variable domain in full, with the rest retrieved from reference TRBV5-4 and TRBJ1-3, is ETGVTQSPTHLIKTRGQQVTLRCSSQSGHNTVSWYQQALGQGPQFIFQYYREEENGRGNFPPRFSGLQFPNYSSELNVNALELDDSALYLCASSLTGAGNTIYFGEGSWLTVV.